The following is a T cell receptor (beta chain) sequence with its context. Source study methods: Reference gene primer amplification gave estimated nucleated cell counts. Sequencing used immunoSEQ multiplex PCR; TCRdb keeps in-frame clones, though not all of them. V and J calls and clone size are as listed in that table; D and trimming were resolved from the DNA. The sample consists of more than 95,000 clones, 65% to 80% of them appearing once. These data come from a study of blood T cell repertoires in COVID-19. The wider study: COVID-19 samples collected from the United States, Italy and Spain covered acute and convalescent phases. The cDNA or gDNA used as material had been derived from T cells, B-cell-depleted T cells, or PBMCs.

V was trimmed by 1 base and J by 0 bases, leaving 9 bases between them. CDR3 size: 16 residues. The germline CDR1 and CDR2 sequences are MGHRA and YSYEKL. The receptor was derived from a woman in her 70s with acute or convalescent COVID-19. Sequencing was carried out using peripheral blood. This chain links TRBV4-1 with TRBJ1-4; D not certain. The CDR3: CASSQVTSATNEKLFF. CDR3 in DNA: TGCGCCAGCAGCCAAGTAACTTCTGCAACTAATGAAAAACTGTTTTTT.